One sample yielded the 9 T cell receptor beta chains listed below, sequenced in a study of blood T cell repertoires in COVID-19. Profiling relied on immunoSEQ multiplex PCR, and the TCRdb table lists in-frame clones only, not all of them. The data hold fewer than 250,000 clones, with 83% observed a single time. The sequenced sample consisted of PBMCs or T cells enriched from blood (not recorded which). All receptors derive from a woman aged 45-65 years who had been exposed to COVID-19.

V and J are TRBV27 and TRBJ1-6; D unclear. V was pared by 3 bases and J by 5 bases, with 8 bases between. The CDR3 length is 14 residues. In germline, CDR1 is MNHEY, CDR2 SMNVEV (reference sequence). This CDR3 is CASSFWRDNSPLHF. The CDR3 DNA sequence: TGTGCCAGCAGTTTCTGGAGGGATAATTCACCCCTCCACTTT.

The CDR3 coding sequence is TGTGCCAGCAGCCAACCCGCCAGCTCTGGAAACACCATATATTTT. Its protein is CASSQPASSGNTIYF. The V gene is TRBV14, the J gene TRBJ1-3; D not resolved. The CDR3 has 15 residues. The germline gives CDR1 SGHDN, CDR2 FVKESK. With 2 bases removed from V and 0 bases from J, the gap between germline ends came to 8 bases.

This CDR3 is CASSPRGTGRSPLHF. In DNA form, the CDR3 reads TGTGCCAGCAGTCCCCGGGGGACAGGGCGATCACCCCTCCACTTT. The rearrangement uses TRBV6-5 and TRBJ1-6, with TRBD1 matching over 9 bases. V shed 5 bases, J shed 10 bases, and the junction held 9 bases outside the gene matches. The CDR3 is 15 residues long. CDR1 and CDR2 (germline): MNHEY, SVGAGI.

J is TRBJ2-7 and V is TRBV5-4; 9 positions match TRBD2. CDR1 is SGHNT and CDR2 is YYREEE in the germline V gene (reference sequence). This CDR3 is 15 amino acids long. Losses at the gene ends were 4 bases for V and 4 bases for J; bases not matched to a gene: 9. The CDR3 DNA is TGTGCCAGCAGCCTCTGGCGGGGGGGTAGTTACGAGCAGTACTTC. This translates into CASSLWRGGSYEQYF.

This sequence joins TRBV20-1 and TRBJ1-3; the D is unclear. Germline assignment: CDR1 DFQATT and CDR2 SNEGSKA (reference sequence). V was pared by 3 bases and J by 2 bases, with 11 bases between. This CDR3 contains 14 residues. Written as DNA, the CDR3 is TGCAGTGCTAGTGGTGCTGGAGCTGGAAACACCATATATTTT. This encodes CSASGAGAGNTIYF.

This rearrangement joins TRBV7-2 to TRBJ1-1; maybe TRBD1 (5 bases). The CDR3 has 14 amino acids. V lost 6 bases and J 5 bases, leaving 16 bases between the germline ends. Germline CDR1 and CDR2: SGHTA and FQGNSA. The CDR3 loop reads CASSSPGRGTEAFF. The CDR3 DNA reads TGTGCCAGCAGTTCCCCCGGGAGGGGAACTGAAGCTTTCTTT.

As DNA, the CDR3 is TGTGCCAGCAGCAAAGTCGGGGAGGTTAGGTATGGCTACACCTTC. This sequence encodes CASSKVGEVRYGYTF. This chain connects TRBV21-1 to TRBJ1-2. TRBV21-1 is assigned pseudogene status. This CDR3 has 15 amino acids.

The chain links TRBV5-4 to TRBJ1-1; the match to TRBD1 covers 8 bases. V was pared by 2 bases and J by 11 bases, with 11 bases of the junction left unmatched. The CDR3 is made up of 14 amino acids. Germline V gene lookup returns CDR1 SGHNT and CDR2 YYREEE (reference sequence). This chain's CDR3 is CASSFLTGEPLAFF. The DNA of the CDR3 is TGTGCCAGCAGCTTCTTGACAGGGGAGCCTCTGGCTTTCTTT.

The chain recombines TRBV4-2 with TRBJ1-2; TRBD1 matches 7 bases. CDR3 size: 16 residues. The germline V gene encodes CDR1 LGHNA and CDR2 YNFKEQ. V lost 1 base to trimming and J lost 0 bases; unmatched junction nucleotides: 5. The CDR3: CASSQATGQTNYGYTF. The CDR3 DNA reads TGTGCCAGCAGCCAAGCGACAGGGCAAACTAACTATGGCTACACCTTC.